This T cell receptor (beta chain) appears in the sequencing data of a study of PD-1 blockade in classical Hodgkin lymphoma. The study, taken as a whole, reports: Lower baseline TCR diversity marked trial partial responders and progressors.

Produced via immunoSEQ multiplex PCR; TCRdb's table is partial and in-frame only. The sample has tens of thousands of clones, 93% seen once. This clone was counted between two and nine times. Its matching antigen is unknown. All trial patients relapsed after autologous stem cell transplantation. The clonotype originates from a human donor with classical Hodgkin lymphoma. The specimen was peripheral blood mononuclear cells (PBMCs), collected at baseline.

The CDR3: CASTADRAGGYTF. The DNA for the CDR3 is TGTGCCAGTACCGCGGACAGGGCCGGTGGCTACACCTTC. The chain combines TRBV19 with TRBJ1-2; 8 nucleotides agree with TRBD1. The CDR3 contains 13 residues. V shed 7 bases, J shed 7 bases, and the junction held 8 bases outside the gene matches. CDR1 and CDR2 (germline): LNHDA, SQIVND (reference sequence). Supplemented by reference TRBV19 and TRBJ1-2, the full variable domain reads DGGITQSPKYLFRKEGQNVTLSCEQNLNHDAMYWYRQDPGQGLRLIYYSQIVNDFQKGDIAEGYSVSREKKESFPLTVTSAQKNPTAFYLCASTADRAGGYTFGSGTRLTVV.